Listed here is a single TCR beta chain. Its antigen remains unknown. The junction differs from germline at one of its ends, possibly a read error. There were no patients who had received any treatment before thyroid surgery. The entry originates in a study of metastatic and nonmetastatic thyroid tumors. Under the authors' procedure: A papillary thyroid cancer distant-metastasis classifier was built from CDR3 differences across clinicopathological groups. TCRdb re-clonotyped the PCR reads through MiXCR. Here the V and J calls rest on TCRdb's processing, not on the authors' analysis. The sample has about 21,000 clones, about 30% seen once. General study results and limits: For both blood and tumor, malignant thyroid tumors reportedly showed significantly higher TCR beta diversity than benign nodules did.

The germline V gene encodes CDR1 LGHDT and CDR2 YNNKEL (reference sequence). This CDR3 is built from 14 residues. The sample consisted of blood. The chain has TRBV3-1 and TRBJ1-3; 7 bases match TRBD1. The TCR sequence derives from a female donor with papillary thyroid cancer or a benign thyroid nodule (not recorded which). Some clones in this sample may be carry-over from other donors' samples. The DNA of the CDR3 is TGTGGCAGCAGCCGCGGGACAGCTGGAATCACCATATATTTT. It specifies CGSSRGTAGITIYF.